This T cell receptor (beta chain) was found in a study of T cell changes during pregnancy in multiple sclerosis. This CDR3 has 12 amino acids. The germline V gene encodes CDR1 MNHEY and CDR2 SMNVEV (reference sequence). V was clipped by 5 bases and J by 1 base, with 5 bases between them. Produced via immunoSEQ multiplex PCR; TCRdb's table is partial and in-frame only. Of about 34,000 clones in the sample, 90% were seen once. Sequenced here: CD8+ T cells from peripheral blood mononuclear cells, sampled in the first trimester of pregnancy. The chain uses TRBV27 and TRBJ1-1; D is unclear. The sequence derives from a female donor with multiple sclerosis, enrolled in a pregnancy study. CDR3 loop: CASSPGNTEAFF. DNA for the CDR3: TGTGCCAGCAGTCCGGGGAACACTGAAGCTTTCTTT.